A few counts support the clone carrying this TCR beta chain. Its antigen remains unidentified. These data are taken from a study of beta chain features in type 1 diabetes. Points from the study as a whole: A closer apparent resemblance between naive, central memory and Treg TCRB repertoires was seen in patients than in healthy donors. For cells with high TCR expression, cDNA sequencing could yield over-representation.

The authors reverse transcribed all of the isolated RNA, so sequencing captured expressed TCRB transcripts. The table came from immunoSEQ multiplex PCR; TCRdb's copy has only in-frame clones and leaves some out. The data contain roughly 400,000 clones, roughly 15% of them singletons. This TCR was recovered from a woman in her late teens or twenties in good health. The sequenced sample consisted of naive CD4+ T cells from blood.

CDR3 residues: CASSGQEGDYEQYF. DNA for the CDR3: TGTGCCAGCTCAGGACAGGAGGGAGACTACGAGCAGTACTTC. The chain joins TRBV18 to TRBJ2-7; perhaps TRBD1 as D (7 bases). This CDR3 spans 14 amino acids. Germline lookup yields CDR1 KGHSH and CDR2 LQKENI. The ends were cut back, 5 bases at V and 3 bases at J, with 14 bases in the middle.